A selection of T cell receptor beta chains follows, all from one sample in a study of brain metastases from non-small cell lung cancer. Using immunoSEQ multiplex PCR, the repertoire was profiled, and TCRdb retains in-frame clones only, with some absent. The table records some 4,900 clones, roughly 80% of them present only once. Material for sequencing was primary lung tumor tissue. The receptor source for this set is a donor aged 40 or older with non-small cell lung cancer. CDR3s include the opening cysteine and the closing phenylalanine or tryptophan. D genes are given only for firm matches. A clone size is listed for some rows: how often the clone was seen (once, few, many), or a class if it is expanded.

J gene	clone size	V gene	CDR3 length	D gene	CDR3 DNA	CDR3 protein
TRBJ2-5	few	TRBV4-1	16	TRBD2	TGCGCCAGCAGCCAGTTGGGACTAGCGGGGTCGGAGACCCAGTACTTC	CASSQLGLAGSETQYF
TRBJ2-3	-	TRBV5-5	14	-	TGTGCCAGCAGCTTGCTCGACAGCAAAGATACGCAGTATTTT	CASSLLDSKDTQYF
TRBJ1-1	-	TRBV10-3	13	-	TGTGCCATCAGCAAGACAGGAAACATTGAAGCTTTCTTT	CAISKTGNIEAFF
TRBJ2-5	-	TRBV7-2	16	TRBD2	TGTGCCAGCAGTCCACCCGGGACTAGCGGTCAAAAGACCCAGTACTTC	CASSPPGTSGQKTQYF
TRBJ2-7	few	TRBV3-1/TRBV3-2	18	TRBD2	TGTGCCAGCAGCCAAGAGCAGGGCGCGGGACTAGTCAGCGGCGAGCAGTACTTC	CASSQEQGAGLVSGEQYF
TRBJ2-6	-	TRBV7-2	17	-	TGTGCCAGCAGCACCCGACGGGGGCGCTCTGGGGCCAACGTCTTGACTTTC	CASSTRRGRSGANVLTF
TRBJ2-1	once	TRBV29-1	14	-	TGCAGCGCCCGTAACCGGGACACCTACAATGAGCAGTTCTTC	CSARNRDTYNEQFF
TRBJ2-1	-	TRBV5-1	15	TRBD2	TGCGCCAGCAGCTTGTTCAACGGCGGGGGAAATGAGCAGTTCTTC	CASSLFNGGGNEQFF
TRBJ1-2	large	TRBV10-1	14	-	TGCGCCAGCCCCCGCCAGGGGAGTGGCTATGGCTACACCTTC	CASPRQGSGYGYTF
TRBJ2-4	-	TRBV7-8	14	TRBD1	TGTGCCAGCAGCGCCGGGACAGGGAGGAACATTCAGTACTTC	CASSAGTGRNIQYF
TRBJ1-2	-	TRBV14	13	-	TGTGCCAGCAGCCAAGGGGGCGGCTATGGCTACACCTTC	CASSQGGGYGYTF
TRBJ2-3	-	TRBV3-1/TRBV3-2	13	-	TGTGCCAGCAGCCAACGTAGCACAGATACGCAGTATTTT	CASSQRSTDTQYF
TRBJ1-4	-	TRBV24-1	14	TRBD1	TGTGCCACCAGTGATACCGGGACAGATGAAAAACTGTTTTTT	CATSDTGTDEKLFF
TRBJ1-3	-	TRBV3-1/TRBV3-2	13	-	TGTGCCAGCAGCCAAAATCTGGGAAACACCATATATTTT	CASSQNLGNTIYF
TRBJ2-5	few	TRBV2	11	-	TGTGCCAGCAGTGTCAAAAAGACCCAGTACTTC	CASSVKKTQYF
TRBJ2-1	-	TRBV12-5	15	TRBD2	TGTGCTAGTGGTTTACCGCTAGCGGGGGGGAATGAGCAGTTCTTC	CASGLPLAGGNEQFF
TRBJ1-1	-	TRBV29-1	14	-	TGCAGCGTTAAATCCGCAGAGAGAGGGACTGAAGCTTTCTTT	CSVKSAERGTEAFF
TRBJ1-2	-	TRBV3-1/TRBV3-2	14	-	TGTGCTAGCAGGGCTCCGGGAGTTCCCTATGGCTACACCTTC	CASRAPGVPYGYTF
TRBJ2-1	once	TRBV9	16	TRBD2	TGTGCCAGCAGCGTCAGAGGGACTAGCGGGGCCAATGAGCAGTTCTTC	CASSVRGTSGANEQFF
TRBJ1-5	-	TRBV19	14	-	TGTGCCAGCCAGAAGGGCAGGGAACCTCAGCCCCAGCATTTT	CASQKGREPQPQHF
TRBJ2-6	-	TRBV28	17	TRBD1	TGTGCCAGCACCTCAAGACAGGGGAACTCTGGGGCCAACGTCCTGACTTTC	CASTSRQGNSGANVLTF
TRBJ1-5	-	TRBV18	15	-	TGTGCCAGCTCACCTATACAGGGATTATATCAGCCCCAGCATTTT	CASSPIQGLYQPQHF
TRBJ1-4	-	TRBV6-5	16	-	TGTGCCAGCAGTTACTCTATGGGGGCGCCTTTAGAAAAACTGTTTTTT	CASSYSMGAPLEKLFF
TRBJ2-5	-	TRBV6-5	14	-	TGTGCCAGCACCAGGGAGACAGTTCAAGAGACCCAGTACTTC	CASTRETVQETQYF
TRBJ2-1	-	TRBV7-8	15	TRBD1	TGTGCCAGCAGCTTAGGAACAGGGGGCAACGGTGAGCAGTTCTTC	CASSLGTGGNGEQFF